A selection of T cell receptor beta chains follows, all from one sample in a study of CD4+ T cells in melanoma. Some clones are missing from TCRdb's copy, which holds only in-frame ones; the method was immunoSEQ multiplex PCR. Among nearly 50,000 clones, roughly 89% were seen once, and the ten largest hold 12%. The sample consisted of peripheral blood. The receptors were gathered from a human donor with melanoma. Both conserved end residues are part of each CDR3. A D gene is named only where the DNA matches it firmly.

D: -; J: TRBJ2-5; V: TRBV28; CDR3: CASSLVPAQETQYF; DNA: TGTGCCAGCAGTTTGGTGCCAGCACAAGAGACCCAGTACTTC
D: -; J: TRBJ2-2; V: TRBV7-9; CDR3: CASRLRSEGTGELFF; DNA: TGTGCCAGCAGACTTCGCTCGGAGGGGACCGGGGAGCTGTTTTTT
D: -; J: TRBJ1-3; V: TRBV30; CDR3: CAWSGLISGNTIYF; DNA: TGTGCCTGGAGCGGGCTGATCTCTGGAAACACCATATATTTT
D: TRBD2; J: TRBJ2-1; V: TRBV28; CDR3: CASSLVSGGLNEQFF; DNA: TGTGCCAGCAGTTTAGTTAGCGGGGGACTCAATGAGCAGTTCTTC
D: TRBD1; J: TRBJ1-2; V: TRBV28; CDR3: CASSLSGGNYGYTF; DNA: TGTGCCAGCAGTTTGTCAGGGGGGAACTATGGCTACACCTTC
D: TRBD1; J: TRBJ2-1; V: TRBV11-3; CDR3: CASSFGDSYNEQFF; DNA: TGTGCCAGCAGCTTCGGGGACAGTTACAATGAGCAGTTCTTC
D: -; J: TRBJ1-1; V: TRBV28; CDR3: CASSLGLNRVGAFF; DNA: TGTGCCAGCAGTTTAGGCCTAAACAGGGTTGGAGCTTTCTTT
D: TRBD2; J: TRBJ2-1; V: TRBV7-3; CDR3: CASSYSGGLFDEQFF; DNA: TGTGCCAGCAGCTATTCGGGGGGGCTTTTCGATGAGCAGTTCTTC
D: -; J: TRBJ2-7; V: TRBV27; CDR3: CASRPTGPYEQYF; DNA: TGTGCCAGCAGACCTACGGGGCCCTACGAGCAGTACTTC
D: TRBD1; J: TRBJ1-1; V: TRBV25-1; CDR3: CASSEYGDRGTEAFF; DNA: TGTGCCAGCAGTGAATACGGGGACAGGGGAACCGAAGCTTTCTTT
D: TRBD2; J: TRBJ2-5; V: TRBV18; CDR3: CASSPIPSGGRSQETQYF; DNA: TGTGCCAGCTCACCGATTCCTAGCGGGGGACGTTCCCAAGAGACCCAGTACTTC
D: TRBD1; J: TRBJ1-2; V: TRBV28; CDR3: CASRQTGGRGYTF; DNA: TGTGCCAGCAGACAGACAGGGGGCCGCGGCTACACCTTC